The 4 T cell receptor beta chains below were found in one sample sequenced in a study of blood T cell repertoires in COVID-19. Clones were sequenced by immunoSEQ multiplex PCR, and TCRdb holds only the in-frame ones, with some missing. The sample has more than 200,000 clones; roughly 90% are singletons. Sequencing was performed on peripheral blood. The source of these receptors is a man aged 30 to 39 with active or convalescent COVID-19.

The gene calls are TRBV5-8 and TRBJ1-3, with unresolved D. Germline V gene lookup returns CDR1 SGHTS and CDR2 YDEGEE. The CDR3 consists of 13 residues. Deletions cut 6 bases from V and 3 bases from J, with 10 bases between. CDR3 DNA: TGTGCCAGCACCTCCTTCTTTGGAAACACCATATATTTT. Its translation is CASTSFFGNTIYF. The variable domain in full, with the rest retrieved from reference TRBV5-8 and TRBJ1-3, is EAGVTQSPTHLIKTRGQQATLRCSPISGHTSVYWYQQALGLGLQFLLWYDEGEERNRGNFPPRFSGRQFPNYSSELNVNALELEDSALYLCASTSFFGNTIYFGEGSWLTVV.

The V gene is TRBV7-2, the J gene TRBJ2-1, with 11 bases identical to TRBD1. Germline lookup yields CDR1 SGHTA and CDR2 FQGNSA. CDR3 length: 16 amino acids. V gave up 5 bases and J gave up 4 bases; unmatched junction bases: 7. The CDR3 bases are TGTGCCAGCAGCCCTCAGGGGACAGGGGGGTACAATGAGCAGTTCTTC. It encodes CASSPQGTGGYNEQFF. Drawing the rest from reference TRBV7-2 and TRBJ2-1, the complete variable domain is GAGVSQSPSNKVTEKGKDVELRCDPISGHTALYWYRQSLGQGLEFLIYFQGNSAPDKSGLPSDRFSAERTGGSVSTLTIQRTQQEDSAVYLCASSPQGTGGYNEQFFGPGTRLTVL.

V is TRBV5-1 and J is TRBJ1-4; D is unresolved. The CDR3 extends over 14 amino acids. Trimming cost V 4 bases and J 5 bases, with 12 bases left between them. The germline CDR1 and CDR2 sequences are SGHRS and YFSETQ. In DNA, the CDR3 is TGCGCCAGCAGCCGCCTTTCCGGGAATGAAAAACTGTTTTTT. Translation gives CASSRLSGNEKLFF.

CDR3 sequence (DNA): TGTGCCAGCAGCGCCCGGGACTTCAATCAGCCCCAGCATTTT. Amino acid sequence: CASSARDFNQPQHF. V gene TRBV7-2 combines with J gene TRBJ1-5; a weak D match, TRBD1 (5 bases). Trimming left V 5 bases short and J 3 bases short, with 11 bases between. This CDR3 is built from 14 residues. Per the germline V gene, CDR1 is SGHTA and CDR2 is FQGNSA. The full variable domain, rest sourced from reference TRBV7-2 and TRBJ1-5, is GAGVSQSPSNKVTEKGKDVELRCDPISGHTALYWYRQSLGQGLEFLIYFQGNSAPDKSGLPSDRFSAERTGGSVSTLTIQRTQQEDSAVYLCASSARDFNQPQHFGDGTRLSIL.